The rows below give T cell receptor beta chains drawn from one sample of a study of identical twins. Each CDR3 protein is one row after TCRdb ran MiXCR on the 5' RACE reads. The table has approximately 620,000 distinct CDR3 sequences, about 9.4% seen once. These sequences were also reported in another study, on yellow fever vaccine responses in identical twins.

The sample was PBMCs. These receptors all come from a woman younger than 30 in good health. Each CDR3 is given with its conserved first and last residue. The D gene is left open where the match is weak. Clone size is given for some rows only: seen once, a few or many times, or a class if the clone is expanded.

J,V,size,length,D,DNA,CDR3
TRBJ2-3,TRBV18,-,16,-,TGTGCCAGCTCACCACTGAGCGGGTCGGGCACAGATACGCAGTATTTT,CASSPLSGSGTDTQYF
TRBJ2-7,TRBV4-3,many,16,TRBD2,TGCGCCAGCAGCCAAGATCCCGGGGGGGTCTCCTACGAGCAGTACTTC,CASSQDPGGVSYEQYF
TRBJ2-4,TRBV6-5,-,17,-,TGTGCCAGCAGTTACACGGTACAGACGTTAGCCAAAAACATTCAGTACTTC,CASSYTVQTLAKNIQYF
TRBJ2-5,TRBV29-1,-,12,-,TGCAGCGTTCCCTCCTACCAAGAGACCCAGTACTTC,CSVPSYQETQYF
TRBJ2-7,TRBV25-1,-,13,TRBD2,TGTGCCAGCATTGCGGGGGGTAACTACGAGCAGTACTTC,CASIAGGNYEQYF
TRBJ2-7,TRBV27,-,14,TRBD2,TGTGCCAGCAGTTTAAGAGGGAGGGTTTCCGAGCAGTACTTC,CASSLRGRVSEQYF
TRBJ2-7,TRBV20-1,-,11,-,TGCAGTGCTAGTCTTTCGGACGAGCAGTACTTC,CSASLSDEQYF
TRBJ1-2,TRBV11-2,few,14,TRBD1,TGTGCCAGCAGCTCTACGACAGGGACCTATGGCTACACCTTC,CASSSTTGTYGYTF
TRBJ2-3,TRBV5-5,many,16,TRBD1,TGTGCCAGCAGCTTGGGAGGGACAGGGAGCACAGATACGCAGTATTTT,CASSLGGTGSTDTQYF
TRBJ2-3,TRBV7-2,-,16,TRBD2,TGTGCCAGCACCTTGACTAGCGGGACATTCACAGATACGCAGTATTTT,CASTLTSGTFTDTQYF
TRBJ1-1,TRBV20-1,few,15,-,TGCAGTGCTAAGCCTGGCAGGCTAAGGAACACTGAAGCTTTCTTT,CSAKPGRLRNTEAFF
TRBJ2-7,TRBV20-1,-,16,-,TGCAGTGCTAGGGGAGGGGGCGGGATGAGCTTCAACGAGCAGTACTTC,CSARGGGGMSFNEQYF
TRBJ2-2,TRBV5-1,-,16,-,TGCGCCAGCAGCTTGGTAGCCAGCAGGGACACCGGGGAGCTGTTTTTT,CASSLVASRDTGELFF
TRBJ2-3,TRBV6-1,few,16,TRBD2,TGTGCCAGCAGGACCCTAGCGGGGGGTGGGACAGATACGCAGTATTTT,CASRTLAGGGTDTQYF
TRBJ2-7,TRBV6-2/TRBV6-3,many,14,-,TGTGCCAGCAGCTTAGGGACGGAGCCCTACGAGCAGTACTTC,CASSLGTEPYEQYF
TRBJ1-6,TRBV15,-,14,-,TGTGCCACCAGCAGCTACAGGGAAGGTTCACCCCTCCACTTT,CATSSYREGSPLHF
TRBJ2-3,TRBV5-1,few,17,TRBD2,TGCGCCAGCAACCTCGGGCTAGCGGGGGGGAACACAGATACGCAGTATTTT,CASNLGLAGGNTDTQYF
TRBJ2-3,TRBV10-3,few,19,TRBD2,TGTGCCATCAGAGCCAGCCTGACCGGGACTAGCGGGGACACAGATACGCAGTATTTT,CAIRASLTGTSGDTDTQYF
TRBJ2-7,TRBV29-1,many,13,TRBD1,TGCAGCGTTGCCAGGGGGCTTTTATACGAGCAGTACTTC,CSVARGLLYEQYF
TRBJ2-1,TRBV12-3/TRBV12-4,few,16,TRBD2,TGTGCCAGCAGAAAAGGGACTAGCGGAAATCACAATGAGCAGTTCTTC,CASRKGTSGNHNEQFF
TRBJ2-2,TRBV10-3,many,10,-,TGTGCCAGCGGACTGGGGGTGATGTTTTTT,CASGLGVMFF
TRBJ1-4,TRBV5-1,few,15,-,TGCGCCAGCAGCTTGCTTAGTGGGGTGGATGAAAAACTGTTTTTT,CASSLLSGVDEKLFF
TRBJ2-7,TRBV7-2,few,13,-,TGTGCCAGCAGCGTGGACTACCGATACGAGCAGTACTTC,CASSVDYRYEQYF
TRBJ2-2,TRBV7-3,-,16,-,TGTGCCAGCAGCTTAACGTATTCCCCGAACACCGGGGAGCTGTTTTTT,CASSLTYSPNTGELFF
TRBJ2-7,TRBV20-1,-,14,-,TGCAGTGCTAGCAAACCAGCCCGGGTCTACGAGCAGTACTTC,CSASKPARVYEQYF
TRBJ2-5,TRBV12-3/TRBV12-4,-,16,-,TGTGCCAGCAGTTTAGCGGTAGGGGGGAAGCGGGAGACCCAGTACTTC,CASSLAVGGKRETQYF
TRBJ2-5,TRBV24-1,-,11,-,TGTGCCACCAGTGAGTCGGAGACCCAGTACTTC,CATSESETQYF
TRBJ2-3,TRBV25-1,few,16,TRBD2,TGTGCCAGCAGTCCGAGTACGGGGGGAGGCACAGATACGCAGTATTTT,CASSPSTGGGTDTQYF
TRBJ2-5,TRBV27,-,12,-,TGTGCCAGCAGTGCAAATTCGGAGACCCAGTACTTC,CASSANSETQYF
TRBJ2-1,TRBV9,few,17,-,TGTGCCAGCAGCGATGCCCGAGACTCACCCTCCTACAATGAGCAGTTCTTC,CASSDARDSPSYNEQFF
TRBJ2-1,TRBV20-1,-,13,-,TGCAGTGCTAGAGACCCACCGAGAAATGAGCAGTTCTTC,CSARDPPRNEQFF
TRBJ2-3,TRBV6-5,-,14,-,TGTGCCAGCAGTTACTCGGATGCGACAGATACGCAGTATTTT,CASSYSDATDTQYF
TRBJ2-1,TRBV11-2,few,19,TRBD2,TGTGCCAGCAGCTCCTCACTAGCGGGAGGACGGGATACTTACAATGAGCAGTTCTTC,CASSSSLAGGRDTYNEQFF
TRBJ2-7,TRBV7-9,few,15,TRBD2,TGTGCCAGCAGCACCCAGCTAGCGGGATTCTACGAGCAGTACTTC,CASSTQLAGFYEQYF
TRBJ1-2,TRBV19,-,15,-,TGTGCCAGCTCACCCCCTGGCAGGGCGCTCTATGGCTACACCTTC,CASSPPGRALYGYTF
TRBJ2-1,TRBV10-2,few,16,TRBD2,TGCGCCACCAAAGATCTTCGGGAGCGGGAGTACGATGAGCAGTTCTTC,CATKDLREREYDEQFF
TRBJ2-2,TRBV12-3/TRBV12-4,-,18,-,TGTGCCAGCAGTTTCCCTGACTACATCGGGGTGAACACCGGGGAGCTGTTTTTT,CASSFPDYIGVNTGELFF
TRBJ2-5,TRBV12-3/TRBV12-4,many,14,-,TGTGCCAGCAGTCTTGGACAACCTCTAGAGACCCAGTACTTC,CASSLGQPLETQYF
TRBJ1-6,TRBV7-2,few,15,TRBD1,TGTGCCAGCAGCTTAGACAGGGGTCGTAATTCACCCCTCCACTTT,CASSLDRGRNSPLHF
TRBJ1-4,TRBV7-9,-,15,TRBD1,TGTGCCAGCAGCTTACTTGGGACAGAGAATGAAAAACTGTTTTTT,CASSLLGTENEKLFF